The 22 T cell receptor beta chains reported below all come from one sample, sequenced in a study of cytomegalovirus exposure and HLA in healthy donors. The PCR had 60 Vbeta and 13 Jbeta primers. Sequencing was performed with immunoSEQ multiplex PCR; in TCRdb, only in-frame clones are kept and a portion is missing. The sample holds a few hundred thousand clones; over 90% are singletons and the top ten take about 1.5%. The sequenced material came from PBMCs. These TCRs come from a girl aged 2 to 9 in good health and CMV-seronegative.

The genes are TRBV6-1 and TRBJ2-7; perhaps TRBD1 as D (6 bases). This CDR3 has 16 residues. Germline V lookup: CDR1 MNHNS, CDR2 SASEGT. V was clipped by 3 bases and J by 5 bases, with 20 bases between them. Written as DNA, the CDR3 is TGTGCCAGCAGTGATAACCGGGACACAAAGGCCAACGAGCAGTACTTC. Protein sequence: CASSDNRDTKANEQYF.

V gene TRBV7-2 combines with J gene TRBJ2-1; D remains ambiguous. V dropped 4 bases and J dropped 0 bases, with 13 bases sitting between them. The CDR3 contains 16 residues. Germline V CDR1 and CDR2: SGHTA, FQGNSA. CDR3 nucleotides: TGTGCCAGCAGCTCTACTTTTAGTAGCTCCTACAATGAGCAGTTCTTC. Its protein is CASSSTFSSSYNEQFF.

The chain combines TRBV27 with TRBJ2-7; 8 positions agree with TRBD2. The CDR3 runs to 15 residues. Germline V gene sequence: CDR1 MNHEY, CDR2 SMNVEV (reference sequence). The trim removed 8 bases at V and 2 bases at J, leaving 11 bases unmatched. The CDR3 sequence: CASSPWGRGAYEQYF. Here the CDR3 DNA reads TGTGCCAGCTCTCCATGGGGGCGGGGGGCCTACGAGCAGTACTTC.

This clone has only a few counts. The chain is built from TRBV27 and TRBJ2-1; D is perhaps TRBD1 (6 bases). V lost 5 bases and J 4 bases, leaving 9 bases between the germline ends. This CDR3 has 13 residues. CDR1 is MNHEY and CDR2 is SMNVEV in the germline V gene (reference sequence). The CDR3 loop is CASSPGQYNEQFF. The CDR3 nucleotides are TGTGCCAGCAGTCCGGGACAATACAATGAGCAGTTCTTC.

The CDR3 reads CASSTDTTEAFF. The CDR3 DNA is TGTGCCAGCAGCACCGACACCACTGAAGCTTTCTTT. The V call is TRBV9, the J call TRBJ1-1; no clear D gene. Germline V gives CDR1 SGDLS, CDR2 YYNGEE. CDR3 size: 12 residues. Deletions cut 4 bases from V and 4 bases from J, with 8 bases between.

The chain links TRBV7-9 to TRBJ2-7; D is undetermined. CDR1 SEHNR and CDR2 FQNEAQ come from the germline V gene (reference sequence). This CDR3 is 13 amino acids long. V shed 2 bases and J shed 6 bases, with 11 bases lying between them. The CDR3 DNA reads as TGTGCCAGCAGCTTACCCCCTCTAGGCGAGCAGTACTTC. Protein sequence: CASSLPPLGEQYF.

This chain connects TRBV6-5 to TRBJ2-3; unclear D gene. V lost 4 bases and J lost 8, with 7 bases in between. Germline CDR1 and CDR2: MNHEY and SVGAGI. The CDR3 is 11 residues long. CDR3 coding DNA: TGTGCCAGCAGTTCCCTGAGTACGCAGTATTTT. Translation: CASSSLSTQYF.

The chain joins TRBV5-6 to TRBJ1-6; unclear D gene. This CDR3 is built from 17 residues. CDR1 is SGHDT and CDR2 is YYEEEE in the germline V gene. V lost 6 bases to trimming and J lost 0 bases, with 16 bases between them. In nucleotides, the CDR3 is TGTGCCAGCACCAAAGGTGATAGGAGCTCCTATAATTCACCCCTCCACTTT. Translated: CASTKGDRSSYNSPLHF.

The chain carries TRBV4-2 and TRBJ2-5, with 12 bases fitting TRBD2. This CDR3 region has 17 residues. V was pared by 0 bases and J by 4 bases, with 6 bases of the junction left unmatched. Germline loops: CDR1 LGHNA, CDR2 YNFKEQ. The CDR3 sequence is CASSQDTLAGGIETQYF. DNA of the CDR3: TGTGCCAGCAGCCAAGATACACTAGCGGGAGGAATAGAGACCCAGTACTTC.

J is TRBJ1-3 and V is TRBV7-6, with 7 bases matching TRBD1. V was pared by 5 bases and J by 1 base, with 8 bases of the junction left unmatched. Germline V gene sequence: CDR1 SGHVS, CDR2 FNYEAQ. The CDR3 is 16 amino acids. CDR3 in amino acids: CASSPGQLLSGNTIYF. CDR3 DNA sequence: TGTGCCAGCAGCCCGGGACAGCTCCTTTCTGGAAACACCATATATTTT.

The chain combines TRBV6-1 with TRBJ1-2, with 8 bases identical to TRBD1. CDR3 length equals 16 residues. Germline V gives CDR1 MNHNS, CDR2 SASEGT. V shed 0 bases and J 4 bases; nucleotides not matched to a gene: 7. For the CDR3, the DNA is TGTGCCAGCAGTGAAGCGACGACAGGGGCCCTCTATGGCTACACCTTC. Its protein product is CASSEATTGALYGYTF.

The chain recombines TRBV5-1 with TRBJ2-7; perhaps TRBD2 as D (7 bases). In germline, CDR1 is SGHRS, CDR2 YFSETQ. CDR3 size: 16 residues. Trimming pared 4 bases from V and 2 bases from J, leaving 19 bases between. The CDR3 region is CASSPTSAGATYEQYF. DNA of the CDR3: TGCGCCAGCAGCCCGACATCCGCGGGGGCCACCTACGAGCAGTACTTC.

V gene TRBV2 combines with J gene TRBJ1-2, with 12 bases lining up with TRBD1. The V gene's germline CDR1 is SNHLY and CDR2 FYNNEI. The CDR3 sequence is 17 residues long. Unmatched junction bases numbered 9, after V lost 6 bases and J lost 1 base. CDR3 nucleotide sequence: TGTGCCAGCAGGCACCGGGACAGGGGGCTTTTTAACTATGGCTACACCTTC. As protein: CASRHRDRGLFNYGYTF. Filled out from reference TRBV2 and TRBJ1-2, the complete variable domain reads EPEVTQTPSHQVTQMGQEVILRCVPISNHLYFYWYRQILGQKVEFLVSFYNNEISEKSEIFDDQFSVERPDGSNFTLKIRSTKLEDSAMYFCASRHRDRGLFNYGYTFGSGTRLTVV.

V gene TRBV30 combines with J gene TRBJ2-2; 8 nucleotides agree with TRBD2. V was pared by 5 bases and J by 6 bases, with 8 bases of the junction left unmatched. This CDR3 is 14 amino acids long. Germline lookup yields CDR1 GTSNPN and CDR2 SVGIG (reference sequence). CDR3 region: CAWVIGGASGELFF. Here the CDR3 DNA reads TGTGCCTGGGTAATCGGGGGGGCCTCCGGGGAGCTGTTTTTT.

The V gene is TRBV7-2, the J gene TRBJ2-7, with 9 bases identical to TRBD2. The CDR3 contains 14 residues. The V gene end was trimmed by 0 bases and the J gene end by 4 bases; junction bases not matched to a gene: 1. Germline CDR1 is SGHTA and CDR2 is FQGNSA. CDR3 in amino acids: CASSLALAGYEQYF. The CDR3 DNA sequence: TGTGCCAGCAGCTTAGCGCTAGCGGGGTACGAGCAGTACTTC.

The V gene is TRBV6-1, the J gene TRBJ2-3, with D tentatively TRBD1 (5 bases). V shed 1 base and J shed 0 bases, with 11 bases lying between them. The CDR3 contains 16 residues. Germline V lookup: CDR1 MNHNS, CDR2 SASEGT. CDR3: CASSEGQGKSTDTQYF. The CDR3 region has the DNA TGTGCCAGCAGTGAAGGCCAGGGAAAAAGCACAGATACGCAGTATTTT.

This clone was recorded once. The gene calls are TRBV5-6 and TRBJ2-1; 12 nucleotides match TRBD2. The V gene's germline CDR1 is SGHDT and CDR2 YYEEEE. Trimming at V came to 9 bases and at J to 6 bases, leaving 16 bases not matched to a gene. This CDR3 spans 17 amino acids. CDR3 nucleotide sequence: TGTGCCACCATGCTTACCCTCCTAGCGGGGGGGGGCAATGAGCAGTTCTTC. The encoded protein is CATMLTLLAGGGNEQFF.

J is TRBJ2-7 and V is TRBV27; 10 bases line up with TRBD2. The junction had 6 bases not matched to a gene; V was cut back by 7 bases and J by 3 bases. This CDR3 region has 14 residues. Per germline, CDR1 MNHEY and CDR2 SMNVEV (reference sequence). The CDR3 sequence: CASKPSGGYYEQYF. CDR3 nucleotides: TGTGCCAGCAAACCTAGCGGGGGCTACTACGAGCAGTACTTC.

The chain combines TRBV5-6 with TRBJ2-7; no firm D call. This CDR3 comprises 14 residues. V gave up 4 bases and J gave up 2 bases, with 13 bases separating them. The germline V gene has CDR1 SGHDT and CDR2 YYEEEE. As DNA, the CDR3 is TGTGCCAGCAGCGGGCCGGCTGTCACCTACGAGCAGTACTTC. This gives the protein CASSGPAVTYEQYF.

The genes are TRBV5-8 and TRBJ1-5, with 7 nucleotides matching TRBD1. Germline V CDR1 and CDR2: SGHTS, YDEGEE. After removal of 0 bases from V and 6 bases from J, the junction contained 18 bases not matched to a gene. This CDR3 has 19 residues. The DNA of the CDR3 is TGTGCCAGCAGCTTGGTTATCTTTCGGGACAGTGGGTTTACTCAGCCCCAGCATTTT. Protein sequence: CASSLVIFRDSGFTQPQHF.

The rearrangement links TRBV18 to TRBJ1-2; TRBD1 matches at 7 bases. The J segment lost 3 bases and the V segment lost 8 bases, leaving 6 bases of the junction unmatched. Germline V gives CDR1 KGHSH, CDR2 LQKENI. The length of the CDR3 is 13 residues. The CDR3 DNA is TGTGCCAGCAGTCGTCAGGGGGACTATGGCTACACCTTC. Encoded protein: CASSRQGDYGYTF.

CDR3 sequence reads: CASIRFSYTF. The CDR3 DNA is TGTGCCAGCATCCGTTTTAGCTACACCTTC. The chain links TRBV27 to TRBJ1-2; D is uncertain. This CDR3 is built from 10 residues. V lost 7 bases and J 9 bases, leaving 9 bases between the germline ends. Germline loops: CDR1 MNHEY, CDR2 SMNVEV (reference sequence).